Included here is one TCR beta chain sequence, with context. The antigen remains unidentified. TCRdb's table, derived via immunoSEQ multiplex PCR, lists solely in-frame clones and lacks some. The table lists some 37,000 clones, around four fifths of them singletons. This CDR3 contains 16 residues. Germline V CDR1 and CDR2: MNHEY, SMNVEV (reference sequence). Unmatched junction bases numbered 4, after V lost 0 bases and J lost 5 bases. This record belongs to a study of OX40 agonist ivuxolimab in advanced cancers. Study background: In this cohort, patients received ivuxolimab, an agonistic anti-OX40 (CD134) antibody. Partial responses occurred in three patients (one hepatocellular carcinoma, two cutaneous melanoma).

General study points: Among the lowest levels of clonal expansion were found in partial responders at 0.1-3.0 mg/kg.

The rearrangement uses TRBV27 and TRBJ2-2, with 9 nucleotides matching TRBD1. The sample here was CD4+ or CD8+ T cells sorted from blood, taken in a trial of the OX40 agonist ivuxolimab. The TCR sequence derives from an adult with an advanced solid tumor such as melanoma, head and neck, liver or kidney cancer. The CDR3 is CASSLSRTGATGELFF. CDR3 coding DNA: TGTGCCAGCAGTTTATCGAGGACAGGGGCAACCGGGGAGCTGTTTTTT.